This T cell receptor (beta chain) was recovered during a study of spatial heterogeneity in lung cancer. Described time point: sample taken at primary tumor resection. Unsorted samples of tumor, nontumor lung or frozen PBMC had their whole RNA sequenced. In germline, CDR1 is KGHDR, CDR2 SFDVKD. The germline V and J ends were trimmed by 5 bases and 8 bases, with 15 bases remaining between them. This CDR3 has 14 residues. TCRdb re-called the 5' RACE reads through MiXCR, storing one row per CDR3 protein. The sample lists tens of thousands of distinct CDR3 sequences, about 4.9% occurring once. There are many counts of this clonotype.

Sequences were derived from PBMCs, sampled at surgery. The rearrangement uses TRBV24-1 and TRBJ2-1, with TRBD1 as a possible D gene (6 bases). The source is a male donor with early-stage non-small cell lung cancer. CDR3 loop: CATSAGVSGDEQFF. CDR3 DNA: TGTGCCACCAGTGCAGGGGTAAGTGGCGATGAGCAGTTCTTC.